A single T cell receptor beta chain is shown here with its context. Antigen: not known. Authors of the study amplified TCR beta CDR3 regions from RNA transcripts. HTBI primers were the set used in a first-round RT-PCR of the TCR CDR3. Each CDR3 protein gets one entry after TCRdb re-called the multiplex PCR reads with MiXCR. The table lists some 600,000 distinct CDR3 sequences, about 45% of them singletons, with 6.5% to 9% in the top ten. For Graves' hyperthyroidism to be stable, ophthalmopathy could not progress within 18 months. The entry originates in a study of T cells in Graves' hyperthyroidism and ophthalmopathy. Study-wide points: Model-based prediction identified ophthalmopathy a median 6.5 months prior to its onset.

Germline V gene data show CDR1 as DFQATT and CDR2 as SNEGSKA (reference sequence). The CDR3 contains 13 residues. Trimming took off 6 bases at V and 11 bases at J, with 20 bases between the two ends. The rearrangement joins TRBV20-1 to TRBJ1-5; D possibly corresponds to TRBD1 (5 bases). The source of this sequence is a woman aged 18 to 35 with Graves' hyperthyroidism. Sequencing used peripheral blood or thyroid tissue (not recorded which). CDR3 DNA sequence: TGCAGTGCCCCTGAGACTGGGGCGGAGGCCCAGCATTTT. It is translated as CSAPETGAEAQHF.